The 16 T cell receptor beta chains below all came from one sample that was sequenced in a study of tissue T cells after allogeneic stem cell transplantation. Sequencing used immunoSEQ multiplex PCR; TCRdb keeps in-frame clones, though not all of them. Of more than 9,500 clones in the sample, approximately 70% are singletons; the top ten hold about 15%. The sequenced sample was tissue from the right colon, obtained at autopsy. These receptors were taken from a woman aged 18-49 years with breast cancer.

The chain is built from TRBV6-4 and TRBJ2-3; 8 nucleotides agree with TRBD2. The CDR3 has 14 residues. V was pared by 3 bases and J by 1 base, with 0 bases of the junction left unmatched. In germline, CDR1 is MRHNA, CDR2 SNTAGT. The CDR3 nucleotides read TGTGCCAGCAGTGAAGCGGGGGGCACAGATACGCAGTATTTT. As protein: CASSEAGGTDTQYF.

This rearrangement joins TRBV9 to TRBJ2-5; D gene uncertain. The CDR3 length is 14 residues. V was cut by 1 base and J by 5 bases, with 12 bases left in between. In germline, CDR1 is SGDLS, CDR2 YYNGEE. The DNA of the CDR3 is TGTGCCAGCAGCGTACACGGCGACGGGGAGACCCAGTACTTC. Its protein product is CASSVHGDGETQYF.

The CDR3 loop reads CASSYVSGYTQYF. DNA of the CDR3: TGTGCCAGCAGTTACGTTTCGGGCTATACGCAGTATTTT. The rearrangement links TRBV6-2 or TRBV6-3 to TRBJ2-3; D is unclear. The CDR3 covers 13 residues. Trimming took off 2 bases at V and 7 bases at J, with 10 bases between the two ends. Germline values: CDR1 MNHEY, CDR2 SVGEGT.

This chain connects TRBV7-6 to TRBJ1-3, with D uncertain. This CDR3 comprises 15 residues. Deletions cut 1 base from V and 4 bases from J, with 11 bases between. Germline V gene data show CDR1 as SGHVS and CDR2 as FNYEAQ. The CDR3 bases are TGTGCCAGCAGCTTAGGGATGGGGATGGGAAACACCATATATTTT. Its translation: CASSLGMGMGNTIYF.

V and J are TRBV7-9 and TRBJ2-2; 7 bases line up with TRBD1. V lost 4 bases, J lost 0 bases, and 8 bases stayed unmatched. CDR1 is SEHNR and CDR2 is FQNEAQ in the germline V gene (reference sequence). CDR3 size: 17 residues. CDR3 DNA: TGTGCCAGCAGCTCCCCGCCCGGGACAGCGAACACCGGGGAGCTGTTTTTT. It translates to CASSSPPGTANTGELFF.

This chain links TRBV6-6 with TRBJ2-5; 9 bases fit TRBD2. V shed 4 bases and J 5 bases; nucleotides not matched to a gene: 5. CDR1 and CDR2 (germline): MNHNY, SVGAGI (reference sequence). This CDR3 region has 14 residues. CDR3 DNA: TGTGCCAGCAGTTTGAGCGGGGGGTGGGAGACCCAGTACTTC. This translates into CASSLSGGWETQYF.

V and J are TRBV24-1 and TRBJ1-3; D is ambiguous. Trimming stripped 9 bases from V and 0 bases from J, with 8 bases between. Germline V gives CDR1 KGHDR, CDR2 SFDVKD. This CDR3 is 13 amino acids long. CDR3 coding DNA: TGTGCCACCCGAACGGGCTCTGGAAACACCATATATTTT. Translation: CATRTGSGNTIYF.

This clone turned up a few times. The V gene is TRBV28, the J gene TRBJ1-2; the D gene is possibly TRBD1 (5 bases). V was clipped by 8 bases and J by 7 bases, with 17 bases between them. The V gene's germline CDR1 is MDHEN and CDR2 SYDVKM. The CDR3 is 13 residues long. CDR3 sequence (DNA): TGTGCCAGCCTACCAGGGTCACGGCGTGGCTACACCTTC. Translation gives CASLPGSRRGYTF.

The rearrangement uses TRBV28 and TRBJ2-7; maybe TRBD1 (5 bases). Trimming stripped 5 bases from V and 2 bases from J, with 10 bases between. CDR1 and CDR2 from the germline V gene are MDHEN and SYDVKM. The CDR3 runs to 13 residues. As DNA, the CDR3 is TGTGCCAGCAGTGGCCAGGGCCCCTACGAGCAGTACTTC. Protein sequence: CASSGQGPYEQYF.

Points on this clone: Other DNA sequences in this specimen translate into the identical CDR3. This chain uses TRBV12-5 with TRBJ2-5; TRBD1 might be the D (5 bases). The germline gives CDR1 LGHNT, CDR2 FRNRAP. Trimming left V 3 bases short and J 5 bases short, with 7 bases between. This CDR3 comprises 12 residues. The CDR3 bases are TGTGCTAGTGGTTTATCAGGGGAGACCCAGTACTTC. Its translation: CASGLSGETQYF. Based on the CDR3 plus reference TRBV12-5 and TRBJ2-5, the full variable domain is DARVTQTPRHKVTEMGQEVTMRCQPILGHNTVFWYRQTMMQGLELLAYFRNRAPLDDSGMPKDRFSAEMPDATLATLKIQPSEPRDSAVYFCASGLSGETQYFGPGTRLLVL.

V usage is TRBV6-6 and J usage is TRBJ1-3; D is perhaps TRBD1 (6 bases). Per germline, CDR1 MNHNY and CDR2 SVGAGI (reference sequence). Trimming took off 8 bases at V and 2 bases at J, with 7 bases between the two ends. CDR3 length equals 12 residues. The CDR3 loop reads CASRDTGNTIYF. For the CDR3, the DNA is TGTGCCAGCCGGGACACTGGAAACACCATATATTTT.

As regards this clone: The sample carries other DNA sequences with the same CDR3. The chain carries TRBV12-3 or TRBV12-4 and TRBJ2-1, with D uncertain. V was clipped by 2 bases and J by 6 bases, with 5 bases between them. The CDR3 contains 12 residues. The CDR3 is CASSLRPNEQFF. CDR3 DNA: TGTGCCAGCAGTTTACGCCCCAATGAGCAGTTCTTC.

The chain links TRBV6-6 to TRBJ2-3; tentative D call: TRBD2 (5 bases). The CDR3 spans 14 residues. Trimming shortened V by 0 bases and J by 5 bases, and 9 bases separated the two germline ends. Germline V CDR1 and CDR2: MNHNY, SVGAGI (reference sequence). CDR3 coding DNA: TGTGCCAGCAGTTACTCCGAACTAGAAGATACGCAGTATTTT. Amino acids: CASSYSELEDTQYF.

The gene calls are TRBV28 and TRBJ1-5, with TRBD1 matching over 7 bases. This CDR3 is 18 amino acids long. Germline CDR1 and CDR2: MDHEN and SYDVKM. V trimming: 7 bases; J trimming: 0 bases; junction bases outside the gene matches: 15. CDR3 protein: CASTVSPGQPYSNQPQHF. Here the CDR3 DNA reads TGTGCCAGCACCGTTTCCCCGGGACAGCCTTATAGCAATCAGCCCCAGCATTTT. Together with reference TRBV28 and TRBJ1-5, the CDR3 gives the full variable domain: DVKVTQSSRYLVKRTGEKVFLECVQDMDHENMFWYRQDPGLGLRLIYFSYDVKMKEKGDIPEGYSVSREKKERFSLILESASTNQTSMYLCASTVSPGQPYSNQPQHFGDGTRLSIL.

This clone was seen once. This sequence joins TRBV6-5 and TRBJ2-7, with D maybe TRBD2 (6 bases). Between the trimmed V and J ends, which lost 5 bases and 1 base, there was a span of 15 bases. The CDR3 totals 15 residues. Germline loops: CDR1 MNHEY, CDR2 SVGAGI. Here the CDR3 reads CASSPSAYESYEQYF. For the CDR3, the DNA is TGTGCCAGCAGTCCTAGCGCCTACGAATCCTACGAGCAGTACTTC.

This chain connects TRBV6-6 to TRBJ2-3, with 7 bases aligning to TRBD2. J was trimmed by 5 bases and V by 2 bases; bases with no gene match: 7. CDR1 MNHNY and CDR2 SVGAGI come from the germline V gene (reference sequence). CDR3 length: 15 amino acids. CDR3 protein: CASSYGEGVIDTQYF. The DNA of the CDR3 is TGTGCCAGCAGTTACGGGGAGGGAGTGATAGATACGCAGTATTTT.